These 5 T cell receptor beta chains were sequenced from one sample in a study of T cell changes during pregnancy in multiple sclerosis. Clones were sequenced by immunoSEQ multiplex PCR, and TCRdb holds only the in-frame ones, with some missing. The table includes 100,000 or so clones, roughly 93% detected once. The specimen was peripheral blood, collected in the third trimester of pregnancy. These receptors originate from a female donor with multiple sclerosis, enrolled in a pregnancy study.

The V gene is TRBV4-2, the J gene TRBJ1-5; no definite D call. CDR1 is LGHNA and CDR2 is YNFKEQ in the germline V gene. V dropped 0 bases and J dropped 0 bases, with 6 bases sitting between them. The CDR3 covers 15 residues. CDR3 nucleotide sequence: TGTGCCAGCAGCCAAGATTTATATAGCAATCAGCCCCAGCATTTT. This codes for CASSQDLYSNQPQHF.

In this sample, this clone turned up once. The chain is built from TRBV27 and TRBJ2-7, with 10 bases lining up with TRBD1. This CDR3 spans 13 amino acids. J gave up 5 bases and V 3 bases, and 1 base lay outside the gene matches. Germline V CDR1 and CDR2: MNHEY, SMNVEV (reference sequence). This chain's CDR3 is CASSLDRGNEQYF. CDR3 DNA: TGTGCCAGCAGTTTGGACAGGGGGAACGAGCAGTACTTC.

Here the CDR3 reads CAWSVSGDQPQHF. CDR3 nucleotides: TGTGCCTGGAGTGTAAGCGGGGACCAGCCCCAGCATTTT. The chain combines TRBV30 with TRBJ1-5, with D perhaps TRBD1 (5 bases). The CDR3 covers 13 residues. Germline V gene lookup returns CDR1 GTSNPN and CDR2 SVGIG (reference sequence). Trimming pared 0 bases from V and 7 bases from J, leaving 10 bases between.

This clone was counted once. V and J are TRBV5-6 and TRBJ2-3, with 8 bases that match TRBD2. Per germline, CDR1 SGHDT and CDR2 YYEEEE. V shed 3 bases, J shed 2 bases, and the junction held 8 bases outside the gene matches. The CDR3 is made up of 16 amino acids. CDR3: CASSSPTSGTTDTQYF. Written as DNA, the CDR3 is TGTGCCAGCAGCTCCCCCACTAGCGGCACCACAGATACGCAGTATTTT.

The rearrangement joins TRBV27 to TRBJ1-1; no reliable D call. V lost 3 bases, J lost 3 bases, and 8 bases lay in between. Per germline, CDR1 MNHEY and CDR2 SMNVEV (reference sequence). The CDR3 length is 13 residues. CDR3 sequence: CASSFERDTEAFF. Here the CDR3 DNA reads TGTGCCAGCAGTTTTGAAAGAGACACTGAAGCTTTCTTT.